The 19 T cell receptor beta chains reported below all come from one sample, sequenced in a study of blood T cell repertoires in COVID-19 (dated by TCRdb to 2020 to 2021). Library creation used the immunoSEQ multiplex PCR assay. Here the immuneACCESS table is served through TCRdb, limited to in-frame sequences with V and J called. Missing clones are a known gap in these copies; in checked studies unresolved V genes cover under half, and the rest lacks a known reason. The sample data list 25,000 to 35,000 clones, and roughly 82% of these were observed just once. The ten most abundant clones make up roughly 1.8% of the sample. Input material: peripheral blood. These receptors were collected from a man older than 75 with active or convalescent COVID-19.

The sample holds one count of this clone. The CDR3 DNA is TGTGCCAGTAGTATCAGGGGCCGGACTGAAGCTTTCTTT. This translates into CASSIRGRTEAFF. The rearrangement links TRBV19 to TRBJ1-1, with a possible D match to TRBD1 (6 bases). Germline CDR1 and CDR2: LNHDA and SQIVND (reference sequence). The V end lost 3 bases, the J end lost 5 bases, and 10 bases lay between the germline ends. The CDR3 extends over 13 amino acids.

This clone was detected only a few times. The rearrangement joins TRBV4-2 to TRBJ1-2; perhaps TRBD1 as D (5 bases). Trimming removed 2 bases from V and 3 bases from J, with 16 bases in between. Germline-derived CDR1 and CDR2 are LGHNA and YNFKEQ. The CDR3 contains 16 residues. DNA of the CDR3: TGTGCCAGCAGCCAATCGGGACGGAGGAGGGACTATGGCTACACCTTC. Protein sequence: CASSQSGRRRDYGYTF.

The rearrangement uses TRBV27 and TRBJ1-1; D remains ambiguous. With 5 bases removed from V and 1 base from J, the gap between germline ends came to 14 bases. The CDR3 is 15 amino acids. Germline V gene data show CDR1 as MNHEY and CDR2 as SMNVEV (reference sequence). The CDR3: CASSPSNGRNTEAFF. CDR3 nucleotides: TGTGCCAGCAGTCCTAGTAACGGCAGGAACACTGAAGCTTTCTTT.

The chain links TRBV9 to TRBJ2-5; 16 nucleotides line up with TRBD2. V lost 3 bases, J lost 5 bases, and 1 base stayed unmatched. The CDR3 is 15 amino acids. Per the germline V gene, CDR1 is SGDLS and CDR2 is YYNGEE. The CDR3 sequence: CASSEGLAGGETQYF. In nucleotides, the CDR3 is TGTGCCAGCAGCGAGGGACTAGCGGGAGGGGAGACCCAGTACTTC.

V and J are TRBV19 and TRBJ2-7; tentative D call: TRBD2 (6 bases). CDR1 is LNHDA and CDR2 is SQIVND in the germline V gene (reference sequence). Trimming removed 6 bases at V and 6 bases at J, with 15 bases between. There are 13 residues in the CDR3. The CDR3 DNA reads TGTGCCAGTAGCCTAATTACCGGGGGCGAGCAGTACTTC. This translates into CASSLITGGEQYF.

The chain couples TRBV18 to TRBJ2-2, with D possibly matching TRBD1 (5 bases). V lost 8 bases to trimming and J lost 0 bases, with 10 bases between them. The CDR3 is 14 amino acids. The V gene's germline CDR1 is KGHSH and CDR2 LQKENI. CDR3: CASKGYSNTGELFF. The CDR3, as DNA: TGTGCCAGCAAGGGGTACTCGAACACCGGGGAGCTGTTTTTT.

In DNA form, the CDR3 reads TGCGCCAGCAGCCCTTTAGCGGGACCATCCTACGAGCAGTACTTC. As protein: CASSPLAGPSYEQYF. This rearrangement joins TRBV5-1 to TRBJ2-7, with 8 nucleotides matching TRBD2. This CDR3 comprises 15 residues. Trimming cost V 4 bases and J 1 base; bases outside gene matches: 7. CDR1 is SGHRS and CDR2 is YFSETQ in the germline V gene.

DNA for the CDR3: TGTGCCAGCAGCGCCCAGACAGGGATCGGAAATGAGCAGTTCTTC. This translates into CASSAQTGIGNEQFF. This chain joins TRBV9 and TRBJ2-1; 7 bases are shared with TRBD1. With 3 bases clipped from V and 7 bases from J, the junction kept 10 bases outside the gene matches. Looked up from germline, CDR1 is SGDLS and CDR2 is YYNGEE. The CDR3 is 15 amino acids.

The CDR3 nucleotides read TGCGCCAGCAGCCCCACCGGGTCCCTCGGGGATACGCAGTATTTT. Translating gives CASSPTGSLGDTQYF. The chain uses TRBV4-1 and TRBJ2-3; D unclear. CDR1 is MGHRA, CDR2 YSYEKL, per germline. The germline V and J ends were trimmed by 4 bases and 6 bases, with 17 bases remaining between them. The CDR3 is 15 amino acids.

This clone was seen a few times. The J gene is TRBJ1-2, the V gene TRBV2; D may be TRBD1 (6 bases). Germline assignment: CDR1 SNHLY and CDR2 FYNNEI. CDR3 length: 16 residues. V lost 10 bases and J 3 bases, leaving 24 bases between the germline ends. This CDR3 reads CATLGLRGAQDYGYTF. The CDR3 DNA follows: TGTGCCACTCTAGGGCTCAGGGGCGCTCAGGACTATGGCTACACCTTC. The whole variable domain, remainder taken from reference TRBV2 and TRBJ1-2, is EPEVTQTPSHQVTQMGQEVILRCVPISNHLYFYWYRQILGQKVEFLVSFYNNEISEKSEIFDDQFSVERPDGSNFTLKIRSTKLEDSAMYFCATLGLRGAQDYGYTFGSGTRLTVV.

The V gene is TRBV28, the J gene TRBJ2-1, with 14 bases matching TRBD2. This CDR3 is 17 amino acids long. With 6 bases clipped from V and 6 bases from J, the junction kept 10 bases outside the gene matches. CDR1 is MDHEN, CDR2 SYDVKM, per germline. CDR3 sequence reads: CASSRLEGLAGANEQFF. The CDR3, as DNA: TGTGCCAGCAGCCGATTAGAGGGACTAGCGGGAGCCAATGAGCAGTTCTTC.

This clone was seen a few times. J is TRBJ2-7 and V is TRBV28, with D tentatively TRBD1 (5 bases). Germline lookup yields CDR1 MDHEN and CDR2 SYDVKM. Trimming removed 4 bases at V and 4 bases at J, with 11 bases between. The CDR3 extends over 13 amino acids. The CDR3 coding sequence is TGTGCCAGCAGTTCGGGCAGGGTTTACGAGCAGTACTTC. Translated, it gives CASSSGRVYEQYF. Variable domain in full (rest from reference TRBV28 and TRBJ2-7): DVKVTQSSRYLVKRTGEKVFLECVQDMDHENMFWYRQDPGLGLRLIYFSYDVKMKEKGDIPEGYSVSREKKERFSLILESASTNQTSMYLCASSSGRVYEQYFGPGTRLTVT.

The chain uses TRBV6-5 and TRBJ1-2; TRBD1 matches at 7 bases. The V segment lost 0 bases and the J segment 3 bases; nucleotides outside the gene matches: 7. Germline V gene lookup returns CDR1 MNHEY and CDR2 SVGAGI. This CDR3 has 16 amino acids. The CDR3 sequence is CASSYSTPGQHYGYTF. DNA of the CDR3: TGTGCCAGCAGTTACTCGACGCCGGGACAGCACTATGGCTACACCTTC.

J is TRBJ2-7 and V is TRBV7-8, with a tentative D call TRBD2 (7 bases). The germline V and J ends were trimmed by 2 bases and 4 bases, with 15 bases remaining between them. CDR3 size: 15 residues. CDR1 and CDR2 (germline): SGHVS, FQNEAQ. In nucleotides, the CDR3 is TGTGCCAGCAGCTTACAGGGGCGGGGGTTGTACGAGCAGTACTTC. Protein sequence: CASSLQGRGLYEQYF. Variable domain in full (rest from reference TRBV7-8 and TRBJ2-7): GAGVSQSPRYKVAKRGQDVALRCDPISGHVSLFWYQQALGQGPEFLTYFQNEAQLDKSGLPSDRFFAERPEGSVSTLKIQRTQQEDSAVYLCASSLQGRGLYEQYFGPGTRLTVT.

The J gene is TRBJ1-5, the V gene TRBV6-5; no clear D gene. Germline V gene lookup returns CDR1 MNHEY and CDR2 SVGAGI. This CDR3 comprises 14 residues. The V end was cut by 6 bases, the J end by 7 bases, with 16 bases between. The CDR3 nucleotides are TGTGCCAGCAGCACCGCTCTAGAGCGCCAGCCCCAGCATTTT. It codes for CASSTALERQPQHF.

The chain joins TRBV5-1 to TRBJ2-7; possible D gene TRBD2, 6 bases. This CDR3 region has 14 residues. V shed 5 bases and J shed 1 base, with 13 bases lying between them. The germline V gene encodes CDR1 SGHRS and CDR2 YFSETQ. The CDR3 here is CASSHGRGSYEQYF. The DNA for the CDR3 is TGCGCCAGCAGTCATGGTCGGGGGTCCTACGAGCAGTACTTC.

V gene TRBV15 combines with J gene TRBJ1-4; TRBD1 is a possible D gene (5 bases). Trimming pared 5 bases from V and 6 bases from J, leaving 13 bases between. This CDR3 has 14 residues. Per germline, CDR1 LNHNV and CDR2 YYDKDF (reference sequence). CDR3 nucleotides: TGTGCCACCAGCGGAGGTCAGGGCTATGAAAAACTGTTTTTT. This sequence encodes CATSGGQGYEKLFF.

V gene TRBV11-2 combines with J gene TRBJ2-1; no definite D call. V was cut by 2 bases and J by 9 bases, with 20 bases left in between. The CDR3 contains 16 residues. Germline-derived CDR1 and CDR2 are SGHAT and FQNNGV. CDR3 amino acids: CASSLTLGLENFEQFF. The CDR3 nucleotides are TGTGCCAGCAGCTTAACTCTGGGTCTAGAGAATTTTGAGCAGTTCTTC.

The chain carries TRBV5-1 and TRBJ2-2; no clear D. V was shortened by 1 base and J by 8 bases, with 12 bases between the two germline ends. CDR1 SGHRS and CDR2 YFSETQ come from the germline V gene. The CDR3 totals 14 residues. The DNA of the CDR3 is TGCGCCAGCAGCTTGACGCCGGGTATAGGGGAGCTGTTTTTT. It yields the protein CASSLTPGIGELFF.